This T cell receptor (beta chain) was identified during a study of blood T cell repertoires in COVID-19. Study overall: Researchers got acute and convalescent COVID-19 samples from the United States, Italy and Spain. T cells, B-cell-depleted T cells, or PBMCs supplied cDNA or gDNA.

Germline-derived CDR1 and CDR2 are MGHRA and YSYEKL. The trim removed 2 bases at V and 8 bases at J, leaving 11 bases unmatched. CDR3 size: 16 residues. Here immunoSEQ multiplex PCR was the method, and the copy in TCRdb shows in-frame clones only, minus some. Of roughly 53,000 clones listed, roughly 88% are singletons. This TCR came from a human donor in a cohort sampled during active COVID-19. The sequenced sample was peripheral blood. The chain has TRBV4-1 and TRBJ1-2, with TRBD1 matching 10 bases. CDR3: CASSQNRDRGWRGYTF. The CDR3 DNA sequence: TGCGCCAGCAGCCAAAACCGGGACAGGGGCTGGCGAGGCTACACCTTC.